The 25 T cell receptor beta chains reported below all come from one sample, sequenced in a study of Ad26.COV2.S vaccination and SARS-CoV-2 variants (dated by TCRdb to the early 2020s). The library was prepared using the immunoSEQ multiplex PCR assay. This immuneACCESS table, as held by TCRdb, lists in-frame sequences with V and J called but not all clones. Of the missing ones, under half trace to an unresolved V gene in checked studies; the others have no known cause. This sample comprises hundreds of thousands of clones, 86% of them detected only once. Jointly, the top ten make up about 11% of the sample. Reading the label with the study, this specimen's treatment or condition is: approximately 18 received Ad26.COV2.S at low or high dose, single or two shots; about five received placebo; per-sample allocation not given. Repertoires of vaccine and placebo recipients were sequenced from samples collected on day 63 after the first injection.

The material sequenced was peripheral blood, taken in a trial of Ad26.COV2.S vaccine versus placebo. These receptors originate from a person between 18 and 60 years old who received the Ad26.COV2.S COVID-19 vaccine or a placebo.

V gene TRBV11-3 combines with J gene TRBJ1-1; no definite D call. V was shortened by 5 bases and J by 0 bases, with 13 bases between the two germline ends. Germline V lookup: CDR1 SGHNT, CDR2 YENEEA. The CDR3 is made up of 15 amino acids. DNA of the CDR3: TGTGCCAGCAGCCAGAATGGACGGCTGAACACTGAAGCTTTCTTT. This codes for CASSQNGRLNTEAFF.

The chain is built from TRBV7-9 and TRBJ1-2; TRBD1 aligns across 7 bases. Trimming removed 6 bases from V and 4 bases from J; junction bases left unmatched: 5. Germline assignment: CDR1 SEHNR and CDR2 FQNEAQ (reference sequence). The CDR3 is 13 residues long. In nucleotides, the CDR3 is TGTGCCAGCAGACGGGACAGCCTCTATGGCTACACCTTC. It is translated as CASRRDSLYGYTF.

CDR3 in amino acids: CASSPQPFSHEQFF. Written as DNA, the CDR3 is TGTGCCAGCAGCCCCCAACCTTTTAGTCATGAGCAGTTCTTC. The rearrangement uses TRBV21-1 and TRBJ2-1; no DNA check was done on the table's D call, TRBD2. TRBV21-1 is a recognized pseudogene. The CDR3 runs to 14 residues.

This rearrangement joins TRBV27 to TRBJ2-7, with D possibly matching TRBD1 (6 bases). This CDR3 has 14 residues. The germline V gene encodes CDR1 MNHEY and CDR2 SMNVEV (reference sequence). Trimming shortened V by 3 bases and J by 1 base, and 10 bases separated the two germline ends. This CDR3 reads CASSFQGRSYEQYF. The CDR3, as DNA: TGTGCCAGCAGTTTCCAGGGGCGTTCCTACGAGCAGTACTTC.

This sequence joins TRBV6-5 and TRBJ1-6; D perhaps matches TRBD1 (5 bases). CDR1 is MNHEY and CDR2 is SVGAGI in the germline V gene. This CDR3 comprises 12 residues. V lost 8 bases, J lost 7 bases, and 9 bases lay in between. The CDR3 DNA reads as TGTGCCAGCGGGTCAGGGAATTCACCCCTCCACTTT. As protein: CASGSGNSPLHF.

On this clone itself: Other DNA sequences of this sample code for an identical CDR3. The rearrangement uses TRBV12-3 or TRBV12-4 and TRBJ2-7; D uncertain. The CDR3 is made up of 12 amino acids. Trimming took 4 bases from V and 3 from J, leaving 7 bases between them. The DNA of the CDR3 is TGTGCCAGCAGTTCTAACAACTACGAGCAGTACTTC. This sequence encodes CASSSNNYEQYF.

The chain links TRBV4-1 to TRBJ1-2; D call uncertain. This CDR3 spans 15 amino acids. Trimming shortened V by 4 bases and J by 6 bases, and 18 bases separated the two germline ends. Looked up from germline, CDR1 is MGHRA and CDR2 is YSYEKL. CDR3 DNA: TGCGCCAGCAGCCCTCGCTGGAGCCCTATGGATGGCTACACCTTC. It translates to CASSPRWSPMDGYTF.

This chain links TRBV19 with TRBJ2-3, with 12 nucleotides matching TRBD2. Germline CDR1 is LNHDA and CDR2 is SQIVND (reference sequence). J was trimmed by 1 base and V by 8 bases; bases with no gene match: 7. The CDR3 covers 16 residues. The DNA of the CDR3 is TGTGCCAGTGAGACTAGCGGGAGACCAGGCACAGATACGCAGTATTTT. Amino acid sequence: CASETSGRPGTDTQYF.

The chain combines TRBV6-6 with TRBJ2-7; TRBD2 matches 10 bases. Germline loops: CDR1 MNHNY, CDR2 SVGAGI (reference sequence). Trimming took 5 bases from V and 0 from J; bases not matched to a gene: 4. The CDR3 is 15 residues long. The CDR3: CASSNSGGSSYEQYF. CDR3 nucleotide sequence: TGTGCCAGCAGTAATAGCGGGGGGAGCTCCTACGAGCAGTACTTC.

This sequence joins TRBV21-1 and TRBJ2-1; TRBD2, the D gene given by the table, was not confirmed from the DNA. TRBV21-1 is noted as a pseudogene. The CDR3 covers 15 residues. The CDR3, as DNA: TGTGCCAGCAGCAACTTAGCGGAGGCCTACAATGAGCAGTTCTTC. This translates into CASSNLAEAYNEQFF.

The chain uses TRBV3-1 (or the pseudogene TRBV3-2) and TRBJ2-5; the match to TRBD2 covers 14 bases. Germline V gene lookup returns CDR1 LGHDT and CDR2 YNNKEL (reference sequence). The J segment lost 4 bases and the V segment lost 4 bases, leaving 5 bases of the junction unmatched. CDR3 length: 16 residues. The CDR3 is CASSPGGLAGAETQYF. The CDR3 nucleotides are TGTGCCAGCAGCCCTGGGGGACTAGCGGGGGCAGAGACCCAGTACTTC.

The chain couples TRBV12-3 or TRBV12-4 to TRBJ2-7, with unresolved D. CDR3 length: 12 residues. Trimming removed 6 bases from V and 3 bases from J, with 9 bases in between. The CDR3 sequence: CASRMGLYEQYF. CDR3 sequence (DNA): TGTGCCAGCAGGATGGGCCTCTACGAGCAGTACTTC.

V is TRBV11-2 and J is TRBJ2-7; D not certain. The CDR3 has 11 amino acids. The V end was cut by 5 bases, the J end by 3 bases, with 5 bases between. Germline values: CDR1 SGHAT, CDR2 FQNNGV. CDR3 region: CASSLDYEQYF. Written as DNA, the CDR3 is TGTGCCAGCAGCCTCGACTACGAGCAGTACTTC.

J is TRBJ2-1 and V is TRBV19; 7 bases map to TRBD1. The V gene's germline CDR1 is LNHDA and CDR2 SQIVND (reference sequence). V was clipped by 1 base and J by 2 bases; unmatched bases: 5. The CDR3 loop spans 16 amino acids. The CDR3 nucleotides read TGTGCCAGTAGTATAGGGACAGGTGCTGCCTACAATGAGCAGTTCTTC. Its protein product is CASSIGTGAAYNEQFF.

V is TRBV10-3 and J is TRBJ1-5; possible D gene TRBD1, 5 bases. Germline V gene data show CDR1 as ENHRY and CDR2 as SYGVKD. V shed 0 bases and J shed 5 bases, with 8 bases lying between them. This CDR3 spans 14 amino acids. As DNA, the CDR3 is TGTGCCATCAGTGAGTCGGTCAGGGATCAGCCCCAGCATTTT. This gives the protein CAISESVRDQPQHF.

The chain combines TRBV7-3 with TRBJ2-2; maybe TRBD1 (6 bases). V was trimmed by 0 bases and J by 4 bases, leaving 12 bases between them. The germline V gene encodes CDR1 SGHTA and CDR2 FQGTGA. CDR3 length equals 16 residues. The CDR3 coding sequence is TGTGCCAGCAGCTTAACCACAGGGAGTTCCACCGGGGAGCTGTTTTTT. It translates to CASSLTTGSSTGELFF.

V gene TRBV9 combines with J gene TRBJ2-2; D might be TRBD1 (6 bases). The germline gives CDR1 SGDLS, CDR2 YYNGEE. The length of the CDR3 is 17 residues. Trimming shortened V by 0 bases and J by 1 base, and 13 bases separated the two germline ends. CDR3 nucleotides: TGTGCCAGCAGCGTAGCTCAGGGGCGGATGAACACCGGGGAGCTGTTTTTT. This gives the protein CASSVAQGRMNTGELFF. Together with reference TRBV9 and TRBJ2-2, the CDR3 gives the full variable domain: DSGVTQTPKHLITATGQRVTLRCSPRSGDLSVYWYQQSLDQGLQFLIQYYNGEERAKGNILERFSAQQFPDLHSELNLSSLELGDSALYFCASSVAQGRMNTGELFFGEGSRLTVL.

DNA of the CDR3: TGCGCCGTCATACCTAAACTAGCGGAACACAATGAGCAGTTCTTC. This encodes CAVIPKLAEHNEQFF. The chain recombines TRBV4-3 with TRBJ2-1; TRBD2 aligns across 8 bases. There are 15 residues in the CDR3. V lost 11 bases and J lost 5; bases outside the gene matches: 14. Germline-derived CDR1 and CDR2 are LGHNA and YSLEER.

The V call is TRBV7-3, the J call TRBJ2-4; the D call may be TRBD1 or TRBD2 (5 bases each). There are 13 residues in the CDR3. The V end was cut by 5 bases, the J end by 8 bases, with 13 bases between. Germline assignment: CDR1 SGHTA and CDR2 FQGTGA. The CDR3 sequence is CASSLRETDIQYF. CDR3 coding DNA: TGTGCCAGCAGCCTCAGGGAGACGGACATTCAGTACTTC. Full variable domain (missing parts from reference TRBV7-3 and TRBJ2-4): GAGVSQTPSNKVTEKGKYVELRCDPISGHTALYWYRQSLGQGPEFLIYFQGTGAADDSGLPNDRFFAVRPEGSVSTLKIQRTERGDSAVYLCASSLRETDIQYFGAGTRLSVL.

The chain recombines TRBV10-3 with TRBJ1-1; perhaps TRBD1 as D (5 bases). This CDR3 comprises 14 residues. The germline CDR1 and CDR2 sequences are ENHRY and SYGVKD. V dropped 0 bases and J dropped 4 bases, with 9 bases sitting between them. CDR3 sequence reads: CAISESGRLTEAFF. The CDR3 DNA follows: TGTGCCATCAGTGAGTCGGGACGGCTCACTGAAGCTTTCTTT.

The chain employs TRBV7-9 and TRBJ1-5; no clear D gene. CDR3 length: 14 residues. Trimming pared 4 bases from V and 4 bases from J, leaving 11 bases between. Germline V lookup: CDR1 SEHNR, CDR2 FQNEAQ (reference sequence). CDR3 bases: TGTGCCAGCAGCTCTGGGGTGGGAAATCAGCCCCAGCATTTT. Translation gives CASSSGVGNQPQHF.

V is TRBV19 and J is TRBJ2-5; D remains ambiguous. The CDR3 is made up of 11 amino acids. V lost 6 bases and J 1 base, leaving 3 bases between the germline ends. The germline V gene has CDR1 LNHDA and CDR2 SQIVND (reference sequence). CDR3 nucleotide sequence: TGTGCCAGTAGCTCCCAAGAGACCCAGTACTTC. Translation: CASSSQETQYF. Drawing the rest from reference TRBV19 and TRBJ2-5, the complete variable domain is DGGITQSPKYLFRKEGQNVTLSCEQNLNHDAMYWYRQDPGQGLRLIYYSQIVNDFQKGDIAEGYSVSREKKESFPLTVTSAQKNPTAFYLCASSSQETQYFGPGTRLLVL.

The V and J genes are TRBV7-9 and TRBJ1-5; tentatively, D is TRBD1 (6 bases). Germline CDR1 SEHNR, CDR2 FQNEAQ (reference sequence). The CDR3 is 16 residues long. The V and J ends lost 1 base and 0 bases respectively, with 10 bases between them. CDR3 in amino acids: CASSLETGPSNQPQHF. The DNA of the CDR3 is TGTGCCAGCAGCTTAGAGACAGGCCCTAGCAATCAGCCCCAGCATTTT.

V is TRBV15 and J is TRBJ2-7; D uncertain. With 0 bases removed from V and 2 bases from J, the gap between germline ends came to 14 bases. CDR3 length: 16 amino acids. Germline V lookup: CDR1 LNHNV, CDR2 YYDKDF (reference sequence). CDR3 coding DNA: TGTGCCACCAGCAGAGATCAATTTAGAGGTACCTACGAGCAGTACTTC. Its translation: CATSRDQFRGTYEQYF.

The rearrangement links TRBV7-2 to TRBJ1-5; 9 bases match TRBD1. Germline V CDR1 and CDR2: SGHTA, FQGNSA. The trim removed 5 bases at V and 2 bases at J, leaving 4 bases unmatched. The CDR3 runs to 15 residues. The CDR3 loop is CASSIQGAGNQPQHF. CDR3 in DNA: TGTGCCAGCAGCATACAGGGGGCTGGCAATCAGCCCCAGCATTTT.